This T cell receptor (beta chain) was found in a study of blood T cell repertoires in COVID-19. Study background: Spain, Italy and the United States supplied samples that represented acute and convalescent COVID-19. The analysed material was cDNA or gDNA that came from T cells, B-cell-depleted T cells, or PBMCs.

The CDR3 has 12 residues. Trimming took off 5 bases at V and 3 bases at J, with 8 bases between the two ends. CDR1 and CDR2 (germline): SNHLY, FYNNEI. As processed by the authors: Reference gene primers were amplified, and this amplification served to estimate nucleated cell counts. The assay was immunoSEQ multiplex PCR, and TCRdb's table has in-frame clones only and misses some. D and trimming were read from the DNA, whereas the V and J calls and clone size are those reported in that table. The sample shows a few hundred thousand clones, less than 85% of them seen only once. What was sequenced was peripheral blood. V usage is TRBV2 and J usage is TRBJ2-7; no reliable D call. The sequence derives from an elderly woman with acute or convalescent COVID-19. CDR3 amino acids: CASSFPVYEQYF. The CDR3 DNA follows: TGTGCCAGCAGTTTCCCTGTCTACGAGCAGTACTTC.